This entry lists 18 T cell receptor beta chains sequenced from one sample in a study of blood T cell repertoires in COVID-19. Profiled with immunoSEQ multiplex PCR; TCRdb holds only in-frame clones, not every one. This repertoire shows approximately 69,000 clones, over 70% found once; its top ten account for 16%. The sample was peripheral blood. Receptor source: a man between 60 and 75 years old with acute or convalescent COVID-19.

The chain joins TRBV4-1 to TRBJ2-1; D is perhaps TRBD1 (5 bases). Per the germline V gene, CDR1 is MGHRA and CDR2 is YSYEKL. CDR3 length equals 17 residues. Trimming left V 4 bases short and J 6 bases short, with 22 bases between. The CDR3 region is CASSLTPMDTLGNEQFF. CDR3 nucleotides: TGCGCCAGCAGCCTTACCCCAATGGACACCCTTGGCAATGAGCAGTTCTTC.

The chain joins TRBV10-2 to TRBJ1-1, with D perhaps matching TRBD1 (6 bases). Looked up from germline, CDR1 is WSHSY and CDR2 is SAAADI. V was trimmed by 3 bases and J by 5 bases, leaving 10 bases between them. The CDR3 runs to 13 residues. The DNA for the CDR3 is TGCGCCAGCAGTGAACAGGGATCTACTGAAGCTTTCTTT. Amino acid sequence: CASSEQGSTEAFF.

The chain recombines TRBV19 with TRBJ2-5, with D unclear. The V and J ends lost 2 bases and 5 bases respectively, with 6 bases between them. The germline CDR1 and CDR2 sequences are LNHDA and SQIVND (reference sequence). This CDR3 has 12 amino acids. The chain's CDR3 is CASSIPFETQYF. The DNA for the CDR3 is TGTGCCAGTAGTATACCGTTTGAGACCCAGTACTTC.

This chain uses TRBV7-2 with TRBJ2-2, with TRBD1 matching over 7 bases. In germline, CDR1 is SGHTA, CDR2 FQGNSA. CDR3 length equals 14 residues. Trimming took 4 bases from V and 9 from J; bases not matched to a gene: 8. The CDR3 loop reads CASSWETGNRELFF. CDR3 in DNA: TGTGCCAGCAGCTGGGAGACAGGGAACCGGGAGCTGTTTTTT.

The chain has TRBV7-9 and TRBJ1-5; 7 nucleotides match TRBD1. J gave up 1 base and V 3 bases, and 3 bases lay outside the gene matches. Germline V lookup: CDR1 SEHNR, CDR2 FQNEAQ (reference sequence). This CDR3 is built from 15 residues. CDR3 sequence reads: CASSFTGASNQPQHF. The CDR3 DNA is TGTGCCAGCAGCTTTACAGGGGCGAGCAATCAGCCCCAGCATTTT. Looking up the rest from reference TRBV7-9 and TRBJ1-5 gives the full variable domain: DTGVSQNPRHKITKRGQNVTFRCDPISEHNRLYWYRQTLGQGPEFLTYFQNEAQLEKSRLLSDRFSAERPKGSFSTLEIQRTEQGDSAMYLCASSFTGASNQPQHFGDGTRLSIL.

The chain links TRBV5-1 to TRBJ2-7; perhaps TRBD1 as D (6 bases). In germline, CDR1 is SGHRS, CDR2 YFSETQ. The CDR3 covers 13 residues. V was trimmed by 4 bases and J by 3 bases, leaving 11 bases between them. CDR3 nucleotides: TGCGCCAGCAGCGTAGACAGGTTCTACGAGCAGTACTTC. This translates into CASSVDRFYEQYF.

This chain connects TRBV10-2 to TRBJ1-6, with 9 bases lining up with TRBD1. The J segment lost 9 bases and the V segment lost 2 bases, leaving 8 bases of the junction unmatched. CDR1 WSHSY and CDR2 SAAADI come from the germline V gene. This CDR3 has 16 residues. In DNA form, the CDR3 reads TGCGCCAGCAGTGAGCCGGGACAGGGAAGAACTTCACCCCTCCACTTT. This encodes CASSEPGQGRTSPLHF.

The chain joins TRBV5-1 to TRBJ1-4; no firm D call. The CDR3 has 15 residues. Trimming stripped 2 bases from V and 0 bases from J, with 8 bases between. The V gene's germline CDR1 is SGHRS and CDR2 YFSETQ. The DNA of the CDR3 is TGCGCCAGCAGCTTTGCACCTACAACTAATGAAAAACTGTTTTTT. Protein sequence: CASSFAPTTNEKLFF.

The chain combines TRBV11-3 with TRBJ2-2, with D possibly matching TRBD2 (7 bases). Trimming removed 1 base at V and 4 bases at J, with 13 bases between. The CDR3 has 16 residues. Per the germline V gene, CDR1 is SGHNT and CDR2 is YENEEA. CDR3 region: CASSLVAGAPTGELFF. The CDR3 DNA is TGTGCCAGCAGCTTAGTCGCGGGGGCGCCCACCGGGGAGCTGTTTTTT.

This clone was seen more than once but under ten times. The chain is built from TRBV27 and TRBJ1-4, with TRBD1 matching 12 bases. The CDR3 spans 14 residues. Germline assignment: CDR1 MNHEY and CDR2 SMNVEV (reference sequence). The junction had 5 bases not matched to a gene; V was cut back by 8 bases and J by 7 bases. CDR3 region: CASLGQGAGEKLFF. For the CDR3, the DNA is TGTGCCAGCCTGGGACAGGGGGCAGGTGAAAAACTGTTTTTT.

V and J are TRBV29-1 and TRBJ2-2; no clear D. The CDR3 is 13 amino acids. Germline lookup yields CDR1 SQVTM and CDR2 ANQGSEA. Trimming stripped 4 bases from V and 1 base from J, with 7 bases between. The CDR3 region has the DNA TGCAGCGTTGGGCAGGTGAACACCGGGGAGCTGTTTTTT. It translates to CSVGQVNTGELFF.

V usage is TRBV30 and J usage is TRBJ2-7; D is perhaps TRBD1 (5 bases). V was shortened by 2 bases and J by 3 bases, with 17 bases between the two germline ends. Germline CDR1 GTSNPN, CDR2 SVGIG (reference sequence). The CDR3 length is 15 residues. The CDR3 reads CAWSTPWADSYEQYF. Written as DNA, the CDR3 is TGTGCCTGGAGTACCCCGTGGGCAGACAGCTACGAGCAGTACTTC. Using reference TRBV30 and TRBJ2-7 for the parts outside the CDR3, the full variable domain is SQTIHQWPATLVQPVGSPLSLECTVEGTSNPNLYWYRQAAGRGLQLLFYSVGIGQISSEVPQNLSASRPQDRQFILSSKKLLLSDSGFYLCAWSTPWADSYEQYFGPGTRLTVT.

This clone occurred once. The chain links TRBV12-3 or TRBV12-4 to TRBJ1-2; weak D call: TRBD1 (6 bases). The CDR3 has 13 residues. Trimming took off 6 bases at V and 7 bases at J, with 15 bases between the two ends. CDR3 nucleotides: TGTGCCAGCAGATACACAGGGACGGCTGGCTACACCTTC. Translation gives CASRYTGTAGYTF.

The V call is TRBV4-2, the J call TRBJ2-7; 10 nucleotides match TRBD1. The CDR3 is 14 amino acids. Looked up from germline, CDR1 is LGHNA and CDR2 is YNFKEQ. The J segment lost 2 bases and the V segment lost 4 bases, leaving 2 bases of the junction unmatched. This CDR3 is CASSLGQGAYEQYF. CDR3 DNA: TGTGCCAGCAGCCTAGGACAGGGGGCCTACGAGCAGTACTTC.

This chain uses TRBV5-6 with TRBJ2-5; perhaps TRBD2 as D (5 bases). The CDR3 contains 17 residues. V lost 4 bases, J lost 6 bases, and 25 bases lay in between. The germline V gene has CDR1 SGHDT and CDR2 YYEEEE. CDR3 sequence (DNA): TGTGCCAGCAGCCCCATTCCGGGGAGTAAAGGGCGGAAGACCCAGTACTTC. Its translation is CASSPIPGSKGRKTQYF.

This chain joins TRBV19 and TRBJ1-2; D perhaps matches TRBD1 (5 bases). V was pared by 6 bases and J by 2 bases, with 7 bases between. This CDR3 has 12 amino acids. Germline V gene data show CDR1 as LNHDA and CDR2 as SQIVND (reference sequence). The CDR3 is CASRKGNYGYTF. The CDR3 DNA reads TGTGCCAGTAGGAAGGGGAACTATGGCTACACCTTC.

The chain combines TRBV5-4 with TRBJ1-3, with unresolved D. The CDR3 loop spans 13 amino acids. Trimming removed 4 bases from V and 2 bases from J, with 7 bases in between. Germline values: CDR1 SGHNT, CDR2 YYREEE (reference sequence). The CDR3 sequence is CASSPQAGNTIYF. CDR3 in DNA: TGTGCCAGCAGCCCCCAGGCTGGAAACACCATATATTTT.

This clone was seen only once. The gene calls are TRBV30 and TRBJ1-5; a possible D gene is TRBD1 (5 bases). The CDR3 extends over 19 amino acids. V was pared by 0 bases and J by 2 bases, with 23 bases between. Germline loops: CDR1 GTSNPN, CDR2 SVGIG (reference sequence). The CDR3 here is CAWSVLSDGSLGRNQPQHF. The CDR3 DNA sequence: TGTGCCTGGAGTGTACTGTCGGACGGCTCACTGGGGCGCAATCAGCCCCAGCATTTT.